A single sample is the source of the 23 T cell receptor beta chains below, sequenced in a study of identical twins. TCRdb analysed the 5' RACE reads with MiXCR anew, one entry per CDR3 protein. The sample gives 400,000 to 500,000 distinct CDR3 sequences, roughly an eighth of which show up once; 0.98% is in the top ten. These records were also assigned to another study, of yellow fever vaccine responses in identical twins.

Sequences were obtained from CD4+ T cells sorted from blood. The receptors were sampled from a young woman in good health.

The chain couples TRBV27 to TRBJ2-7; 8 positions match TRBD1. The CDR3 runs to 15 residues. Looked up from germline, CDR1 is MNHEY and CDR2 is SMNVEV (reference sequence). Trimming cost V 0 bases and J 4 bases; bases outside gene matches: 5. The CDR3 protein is CASSLSGTGNYEQYF. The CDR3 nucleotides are TGTGCCAGCAGTTTATCCGGGACAGGTAATTACGAGCAGTACTTC.

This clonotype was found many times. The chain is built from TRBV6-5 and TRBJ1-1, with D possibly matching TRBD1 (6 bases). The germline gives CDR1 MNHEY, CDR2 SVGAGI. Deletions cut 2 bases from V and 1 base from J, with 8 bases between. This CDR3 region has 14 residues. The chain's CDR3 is CASSYAGQNTEAFF. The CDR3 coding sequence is TGTGCCAGCAGTTACGCGGGACAGAACACTGAAGCTTTCTTT.

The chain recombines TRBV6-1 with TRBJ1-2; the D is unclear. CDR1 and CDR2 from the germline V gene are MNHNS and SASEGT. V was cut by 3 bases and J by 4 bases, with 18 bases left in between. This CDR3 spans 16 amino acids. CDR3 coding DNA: TGTGCCAGCAGTGAGACCCCCGACACATCCATCTATGGCTACACCTTC. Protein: CASSETPDTSIYGYTF.

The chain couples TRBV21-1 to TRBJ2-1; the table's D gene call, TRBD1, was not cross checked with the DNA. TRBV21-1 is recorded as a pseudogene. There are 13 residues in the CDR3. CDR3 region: CAIPGRHVNEQFF. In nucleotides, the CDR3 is TGTGCCATACCGGGACGGCATGTAAATGAGCAGTTCTTC.

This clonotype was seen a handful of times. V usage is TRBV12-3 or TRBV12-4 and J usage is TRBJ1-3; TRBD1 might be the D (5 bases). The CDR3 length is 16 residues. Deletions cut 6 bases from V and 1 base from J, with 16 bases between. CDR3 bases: TGTGCCAGCAGAGTATTATGGGGGAGTTCTGGAAACACCATATATTTT. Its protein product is CASRVLWGSSGNTIYF.

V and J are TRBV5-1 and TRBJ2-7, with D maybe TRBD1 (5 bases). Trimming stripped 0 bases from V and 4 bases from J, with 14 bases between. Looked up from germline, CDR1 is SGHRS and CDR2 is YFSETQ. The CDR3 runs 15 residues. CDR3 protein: CASSLADKREYEQYF. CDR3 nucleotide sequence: TGCGCCAGCAGCTTGGCGGACAAGAGAGAATACGAGCAGTACTTC.

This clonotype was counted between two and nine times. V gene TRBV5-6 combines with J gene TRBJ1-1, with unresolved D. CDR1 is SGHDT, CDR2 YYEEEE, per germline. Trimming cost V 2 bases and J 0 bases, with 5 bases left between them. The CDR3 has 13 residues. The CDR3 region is CASSLILNTEAFF. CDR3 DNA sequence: TGTGCCAGCAGCTTAATCTTGAACACTGAAGCTTTCTTT.

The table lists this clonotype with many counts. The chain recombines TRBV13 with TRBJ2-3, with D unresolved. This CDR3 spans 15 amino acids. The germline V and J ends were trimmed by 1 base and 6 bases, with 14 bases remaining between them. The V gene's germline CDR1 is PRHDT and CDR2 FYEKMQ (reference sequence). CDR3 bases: TGTGCCAGCAGCTTAGTTCCCCCCCGTTCGGATACGCAGTATTTT. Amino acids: CASSLVPPRSDTQYF.

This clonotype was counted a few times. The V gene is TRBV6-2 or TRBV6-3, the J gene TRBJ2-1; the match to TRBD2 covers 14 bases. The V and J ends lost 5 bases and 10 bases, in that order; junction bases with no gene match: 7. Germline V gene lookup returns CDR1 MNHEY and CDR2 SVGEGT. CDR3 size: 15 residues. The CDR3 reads CASSIGTSGSVEQFF. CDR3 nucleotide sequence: TGTGCCAGCAGTATAGGGACTAGCGGGAGTGTAGAGCAGTTCTTC.

The CDR3 sequence is CASSPTGLGNSPLHF. CDR3 nucleotides: TGTGCCAGCTCACCGACGGGGTTGGGTAATTCACCCCTCCACTTT. This chain links TRBV18 with TRBJ1-6, with D hard to call. CDR1 and CDR2 (germline): KGHSH, LQKENI. CDR3 length equals 15 residues. V was pared by 3 bases and J by 6 bases, with 12 bases between.

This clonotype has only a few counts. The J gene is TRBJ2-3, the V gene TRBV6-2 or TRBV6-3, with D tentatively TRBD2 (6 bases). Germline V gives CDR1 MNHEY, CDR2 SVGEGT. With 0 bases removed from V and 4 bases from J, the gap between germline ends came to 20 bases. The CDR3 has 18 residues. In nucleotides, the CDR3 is TGTGCCAGCAGTTACTCGATGAGGCCGGGAGAGAGGGCAGATACGCAGTATTTT. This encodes CASSYSMRPGERADTQYF.

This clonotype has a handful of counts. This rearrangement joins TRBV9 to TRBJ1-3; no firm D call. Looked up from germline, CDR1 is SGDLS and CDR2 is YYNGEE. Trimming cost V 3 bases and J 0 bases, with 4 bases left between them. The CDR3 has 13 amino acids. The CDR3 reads CASSAGSGNTIYF. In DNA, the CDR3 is TGTGCCAGCAGCGCAGGCTCTGGAAACACCATATATTTT.

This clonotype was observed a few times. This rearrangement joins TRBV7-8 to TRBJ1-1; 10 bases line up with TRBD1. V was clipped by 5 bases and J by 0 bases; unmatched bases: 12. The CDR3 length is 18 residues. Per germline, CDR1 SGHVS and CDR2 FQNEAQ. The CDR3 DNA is TGTGCCAGCAGCCTGACAGGGGGCGGTGGGGTTATGAACACTGAAGCTTTCTTT. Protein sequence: CASSLTGGGGVMNTEAFF.

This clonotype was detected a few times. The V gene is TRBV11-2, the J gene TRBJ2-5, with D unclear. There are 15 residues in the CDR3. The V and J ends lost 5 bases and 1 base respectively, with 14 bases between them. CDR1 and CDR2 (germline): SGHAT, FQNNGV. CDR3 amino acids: CASSPSFLSQETQYF. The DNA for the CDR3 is TGTGCCAGCAGCCCTTCGTTCCTTTCCCAAGAGACCCAGTACTTC.

CDR3: CASSQTRGHSTDTQYF. The CDR3 nucleotides read TGTGCCAGCTCACAAACGAGGGGTCACAGCACAGATACGCAGTATTTT. The chain couples TRBV18 to TRBJ2-3, with D tentatively TRBD1 or TRBD2 (5 bases each). CDR1 is KGHSH and CDR2 is LQKENI in the germline V gene. The CDR3 consists of 16 residues. Trimming cost V 4 bases and J 0 bases, with 14 bases left between them. Together with reference TRBV18 and TRBJ2-3, the CDR3 gives the full variable domain: NAGVMQNPRHLVRRRGQEARLRCSPMKGHSHVYWYRQLPEEGLKFMVYLQKENIIDESGMPKERFSAEFPKEGPSILRIQQVVRGDSAAYFCASSQTRGHSTDTQYFGPGTRLTVL.

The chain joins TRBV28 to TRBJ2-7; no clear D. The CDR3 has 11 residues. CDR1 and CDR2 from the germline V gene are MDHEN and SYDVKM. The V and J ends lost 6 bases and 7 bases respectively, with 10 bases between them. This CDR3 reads CASSQQWEQYF. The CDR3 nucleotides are TGTGCCAGCAGCCAACAGTGGGAGCAGTACTTC.

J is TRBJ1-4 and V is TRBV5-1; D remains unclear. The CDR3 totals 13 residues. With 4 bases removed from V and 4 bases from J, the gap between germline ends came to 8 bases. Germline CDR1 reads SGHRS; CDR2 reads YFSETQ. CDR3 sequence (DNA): TGCGCCAGCAGCAATTCGGGTAATGAAAAACTGTTTTTT. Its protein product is CASSNSGNEKLFF.

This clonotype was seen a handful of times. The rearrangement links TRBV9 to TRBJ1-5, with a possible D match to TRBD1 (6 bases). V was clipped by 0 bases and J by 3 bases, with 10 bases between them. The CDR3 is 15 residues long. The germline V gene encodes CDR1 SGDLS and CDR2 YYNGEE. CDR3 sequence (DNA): TGTGCCAGCAGCGTAGGAGGACAGTCCAATCAGCCCCAGCATTTT. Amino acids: CASSVGGQSNQPQHF.

The CDR3 spells CSARDPGLAGVGKYF. The CDR3 nucleotides read TGCAGTGCTAGAGATCCCGGACTAGCGGGGGTCGGCAAATATTTT. The chain combines TRBV20-1 with TRBJ2-3, with 13 bases matching TRBD2. Germline CDR1 and CDR2: DFQATT and SNEGSKA (reference sequence). Losses at the gene ends were 0 bases for V and 15 bases for J; bases not matched to a gene: 12. The CDR3 is 15 amino acids.

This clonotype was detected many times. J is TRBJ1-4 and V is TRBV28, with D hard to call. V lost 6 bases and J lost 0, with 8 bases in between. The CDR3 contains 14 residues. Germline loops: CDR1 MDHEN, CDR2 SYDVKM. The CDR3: CASSLGTTNEKLFF. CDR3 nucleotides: TGTGCCAGCAGCTTAGGAACAACTAATGAAAAACTGTTTTTT.

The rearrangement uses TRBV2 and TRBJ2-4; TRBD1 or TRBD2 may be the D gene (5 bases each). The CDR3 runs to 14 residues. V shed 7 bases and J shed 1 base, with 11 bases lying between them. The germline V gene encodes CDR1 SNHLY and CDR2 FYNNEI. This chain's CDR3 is CASKWDLAKNIQYF. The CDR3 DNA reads TGTGCCAGCAAATGGGACCTGGCCAAAAACATTCAGTACTTC.

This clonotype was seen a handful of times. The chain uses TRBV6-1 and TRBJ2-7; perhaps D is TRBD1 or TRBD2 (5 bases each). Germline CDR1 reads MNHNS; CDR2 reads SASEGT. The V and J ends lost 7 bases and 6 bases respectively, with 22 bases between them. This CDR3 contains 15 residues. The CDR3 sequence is CASTETGTSRPEQYF. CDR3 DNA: TGTGCCAGCACCGAAACCGGGACCTCGAGGCCCGAGCAGTACTTC.

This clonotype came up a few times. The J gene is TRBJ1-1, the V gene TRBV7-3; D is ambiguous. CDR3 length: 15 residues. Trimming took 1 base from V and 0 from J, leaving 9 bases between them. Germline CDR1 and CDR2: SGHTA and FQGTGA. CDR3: CASSLSSGVNTEAFF. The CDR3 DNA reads TGTGCCAGCAGCTTAAGTAGCGGAGTGAACACTGAAGCTTTCTTT.